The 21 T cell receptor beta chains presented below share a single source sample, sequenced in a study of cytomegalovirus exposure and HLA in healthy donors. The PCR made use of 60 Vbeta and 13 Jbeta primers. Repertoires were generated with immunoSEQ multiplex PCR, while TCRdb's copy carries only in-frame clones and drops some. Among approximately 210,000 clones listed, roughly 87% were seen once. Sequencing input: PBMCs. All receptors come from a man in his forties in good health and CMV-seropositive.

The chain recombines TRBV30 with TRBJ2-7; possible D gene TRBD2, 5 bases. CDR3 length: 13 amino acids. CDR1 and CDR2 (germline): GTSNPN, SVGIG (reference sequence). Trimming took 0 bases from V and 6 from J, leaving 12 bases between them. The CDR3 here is CAWSVRVGGEQYV. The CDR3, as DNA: TGTGCCTGGAGTGTGAGGGTCGGTGGCGAGCAGTACGTC.

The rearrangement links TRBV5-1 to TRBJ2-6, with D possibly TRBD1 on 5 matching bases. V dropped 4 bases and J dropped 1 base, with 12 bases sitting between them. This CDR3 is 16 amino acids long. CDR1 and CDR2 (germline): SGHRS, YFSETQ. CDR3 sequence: CASSHTTVSGANVLTF. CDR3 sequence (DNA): TGCGCCAGCAGCCATACGACAGTATCTGGGGCCAACGTCCTGACTTTC.

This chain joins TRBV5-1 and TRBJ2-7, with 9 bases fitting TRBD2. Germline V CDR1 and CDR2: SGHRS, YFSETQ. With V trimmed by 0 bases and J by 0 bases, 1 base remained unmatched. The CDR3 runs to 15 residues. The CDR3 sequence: CASSLASGNSYEQYV. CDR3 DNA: TGCGCCAGCAGCTTGGCTAGCGGGAACTCCTACGAGCAGTACGTC.

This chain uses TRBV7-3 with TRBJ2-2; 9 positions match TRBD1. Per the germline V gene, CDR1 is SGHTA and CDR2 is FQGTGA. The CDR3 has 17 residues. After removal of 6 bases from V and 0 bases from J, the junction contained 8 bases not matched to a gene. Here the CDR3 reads CASSLTRDRANTGELFF. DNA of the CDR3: TGTGCCAGCAGTCTAACTCGGGACAGGGCGAACACCGGGGAGCTGTTTTTT.

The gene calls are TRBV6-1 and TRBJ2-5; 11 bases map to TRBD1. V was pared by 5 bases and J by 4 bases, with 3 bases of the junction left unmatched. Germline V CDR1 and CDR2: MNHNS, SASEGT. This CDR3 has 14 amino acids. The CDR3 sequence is CASSRGQGGETQYF. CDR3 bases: TGTGCCAGCAGTAGGGGACAGGGGGGAGAGACCCAGTACTTC.

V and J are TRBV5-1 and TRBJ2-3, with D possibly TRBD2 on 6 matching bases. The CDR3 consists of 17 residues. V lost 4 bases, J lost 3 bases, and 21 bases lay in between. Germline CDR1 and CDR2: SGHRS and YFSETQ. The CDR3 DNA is TGCGCCAGCAGCCTAGGTGAGGCGGGATGGGGGACAGATACGCAGTATTTT. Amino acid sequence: CASSLGEAGWGTDTQYF. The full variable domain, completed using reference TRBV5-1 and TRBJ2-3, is KAGVTQTPRYLIKTRGQQVTLSCSPISGHRSVSWYQQTPGQGLQFLFEYFSETQRNKGNFPGRFSGRQFSNSRSEMNVSTLELGDSALYLCASSLGEAGWGTDTQYFGPGTRLTVL.

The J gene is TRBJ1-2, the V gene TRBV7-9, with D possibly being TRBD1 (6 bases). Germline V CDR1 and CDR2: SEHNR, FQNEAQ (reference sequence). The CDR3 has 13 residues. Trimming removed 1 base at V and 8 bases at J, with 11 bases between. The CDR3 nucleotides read TGTGCCAGCAGCTTAGGGACCCAGGGGGGCTACACCTTC. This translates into CASSLGTQGGYTF.

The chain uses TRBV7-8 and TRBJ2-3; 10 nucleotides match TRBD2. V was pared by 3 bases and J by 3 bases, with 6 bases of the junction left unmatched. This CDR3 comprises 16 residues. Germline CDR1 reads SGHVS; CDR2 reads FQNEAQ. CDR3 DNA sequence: TGTGCCAGCAGCTTGGGCCCTAGCGGGAGAACAGATACGCAGTATTTT. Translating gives CASSLGPSGRTDTQYF.

The CDR3 DNA follows: TGTGCCAGCAGCTTATACGGCGGTGAAAAACTGTTTTTT. This sequence encodes CASSLYGGEKLFF. The chain couples TRBV13 to TRBJ1-4; D is ambiguous. Between the trimmed V and J ends, which lost 2 bases and 7 bases, there was a span of 8 bases. The V gene's germline CDR1 is PRHDT and CDR2 FYEKMQ (reference sequence). This CDR3 has 13 amino acids.

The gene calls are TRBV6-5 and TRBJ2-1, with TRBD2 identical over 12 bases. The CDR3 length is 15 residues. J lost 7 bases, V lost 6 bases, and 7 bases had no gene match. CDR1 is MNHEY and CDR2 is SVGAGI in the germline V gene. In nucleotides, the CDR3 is TGTGCCAGCAGCCTAGCGGGAGGGCCAGGTAATGAGCAGTTCTTC. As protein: CASSLAGGPGNEQFF.

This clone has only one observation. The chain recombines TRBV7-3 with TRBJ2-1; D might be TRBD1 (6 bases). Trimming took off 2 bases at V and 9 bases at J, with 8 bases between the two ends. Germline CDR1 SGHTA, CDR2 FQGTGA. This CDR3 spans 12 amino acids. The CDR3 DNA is TGTGCCAGCAGCTTAGGGGGCGGTGAGCAGTTCTTC. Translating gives CASSLGGGEQFF.

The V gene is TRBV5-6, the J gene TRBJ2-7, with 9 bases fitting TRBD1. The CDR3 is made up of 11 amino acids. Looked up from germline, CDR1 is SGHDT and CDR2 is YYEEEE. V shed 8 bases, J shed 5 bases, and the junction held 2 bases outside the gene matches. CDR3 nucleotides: TGTGCCAGTCGGACAGGGGACGAGCAGTACTTC. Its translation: CASRTGDEQYF.

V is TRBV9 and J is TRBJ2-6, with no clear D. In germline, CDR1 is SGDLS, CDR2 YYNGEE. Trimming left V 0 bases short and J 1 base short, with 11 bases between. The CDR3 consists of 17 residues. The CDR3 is CASSVGLERSGANVLTF. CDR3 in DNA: TGTGCCAGCAGCGTAGGTCTAGAGAGGTCTGGGGCCAACGTCCTGACTTTC.

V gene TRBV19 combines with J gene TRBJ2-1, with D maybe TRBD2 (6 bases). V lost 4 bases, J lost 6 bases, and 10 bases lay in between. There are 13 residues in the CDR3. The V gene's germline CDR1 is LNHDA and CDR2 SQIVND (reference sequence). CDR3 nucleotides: TGTGCCAGTAGTACCGGGACTCTCAATGAGCAGTTCTTC. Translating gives CASSTGTLNEQFF.

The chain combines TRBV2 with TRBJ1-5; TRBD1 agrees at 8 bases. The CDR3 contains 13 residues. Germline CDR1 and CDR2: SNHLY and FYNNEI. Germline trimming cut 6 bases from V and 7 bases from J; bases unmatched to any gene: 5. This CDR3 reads CASSQTGVQPQHF. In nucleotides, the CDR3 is TGTGCCAGCAGCCAGACAGGGGTACAGCCCCAGCATTTT.

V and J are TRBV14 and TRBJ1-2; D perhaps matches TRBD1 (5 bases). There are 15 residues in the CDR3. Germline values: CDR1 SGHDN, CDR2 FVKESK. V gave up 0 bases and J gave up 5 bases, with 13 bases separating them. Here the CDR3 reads CASSQDTGSQYGYTF. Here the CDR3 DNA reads TGTGCCAGCAGCCAAGATACAGGCTCCCAATATGGCTACACCTTC.

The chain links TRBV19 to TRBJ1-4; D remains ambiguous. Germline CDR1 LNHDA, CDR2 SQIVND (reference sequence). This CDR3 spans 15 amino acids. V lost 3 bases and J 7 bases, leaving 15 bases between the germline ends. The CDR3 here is CASSMGGGFGEKLFF. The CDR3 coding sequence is TGTGCCAGTAGTATGGGCGGCGGGTTTGGTGAAAAACTGTTTTTT.

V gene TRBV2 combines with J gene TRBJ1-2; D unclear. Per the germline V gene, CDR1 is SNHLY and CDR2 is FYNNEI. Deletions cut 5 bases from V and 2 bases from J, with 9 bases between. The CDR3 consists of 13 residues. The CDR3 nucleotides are TGTGCCAGCAGTAGGGAGCTAAACTATGGCTACACCTTC. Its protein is CASSRELNYGYTF.

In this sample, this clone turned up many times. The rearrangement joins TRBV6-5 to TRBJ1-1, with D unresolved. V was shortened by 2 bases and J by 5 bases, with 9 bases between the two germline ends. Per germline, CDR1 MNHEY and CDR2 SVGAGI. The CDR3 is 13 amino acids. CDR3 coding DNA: TGTGCCAGCAGTTACGCGAGGTGGACTGAAGCTTTCTTT. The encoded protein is CASSYARWTEAFF.

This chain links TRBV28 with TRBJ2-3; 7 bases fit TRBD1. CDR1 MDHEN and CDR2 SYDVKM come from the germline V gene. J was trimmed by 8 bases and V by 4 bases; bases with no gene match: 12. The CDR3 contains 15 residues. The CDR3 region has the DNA TGTGCCAGCAGTTCATATTCGACAGGGTGGGGTACGCAGTATTTT. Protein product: CASSSYSTGWGTQYF.

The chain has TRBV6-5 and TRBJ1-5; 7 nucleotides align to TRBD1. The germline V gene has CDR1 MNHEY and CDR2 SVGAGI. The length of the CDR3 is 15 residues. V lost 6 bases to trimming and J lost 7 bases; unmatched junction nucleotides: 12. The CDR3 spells CASRRLQGSEQPQHF. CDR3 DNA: TGTGCCAGCAGACGCCTACAGGGGTCTGAACAGCCCCAGCATTTT.